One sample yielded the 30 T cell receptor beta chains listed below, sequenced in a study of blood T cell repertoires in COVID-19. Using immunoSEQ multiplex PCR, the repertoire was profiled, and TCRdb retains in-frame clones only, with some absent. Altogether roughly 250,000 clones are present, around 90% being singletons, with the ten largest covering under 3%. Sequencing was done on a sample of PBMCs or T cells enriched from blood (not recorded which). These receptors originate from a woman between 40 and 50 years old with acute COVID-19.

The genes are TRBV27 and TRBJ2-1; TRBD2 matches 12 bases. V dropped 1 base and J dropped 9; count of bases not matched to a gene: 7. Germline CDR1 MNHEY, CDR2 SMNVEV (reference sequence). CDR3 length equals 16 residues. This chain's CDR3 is CASSLFGLAGFGEQFF. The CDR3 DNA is TGTGCCAGCAGTTTATTCGGACTAGCGGGATTTGGTGAGCAGTTCTTC.

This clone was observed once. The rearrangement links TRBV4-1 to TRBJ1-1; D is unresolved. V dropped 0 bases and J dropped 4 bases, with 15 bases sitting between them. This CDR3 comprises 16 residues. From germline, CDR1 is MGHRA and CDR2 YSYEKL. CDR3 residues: CASSQDAGRRATEAFF. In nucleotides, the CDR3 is TGCGCCAGCAGCCAAGATGCGGGAAGGAGGGCCACTGAAGCTTTCTTT.

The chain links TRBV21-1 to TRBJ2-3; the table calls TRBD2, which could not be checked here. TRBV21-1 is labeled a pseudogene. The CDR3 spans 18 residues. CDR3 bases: TGTGCCAGCAGCGAAAGCGGGGGGGCGAGCCCCAGCACAGATACGCAGTATTTT. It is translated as CASSESGGASPSTDTQYF.

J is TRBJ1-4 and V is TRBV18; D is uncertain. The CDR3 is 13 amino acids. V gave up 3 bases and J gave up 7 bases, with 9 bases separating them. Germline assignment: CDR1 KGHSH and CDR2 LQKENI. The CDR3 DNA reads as TGTGCCAGCTCACCGCAAGGGAGTGAAAAACTGTTTTTT. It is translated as CASSPQGSEKLFF.

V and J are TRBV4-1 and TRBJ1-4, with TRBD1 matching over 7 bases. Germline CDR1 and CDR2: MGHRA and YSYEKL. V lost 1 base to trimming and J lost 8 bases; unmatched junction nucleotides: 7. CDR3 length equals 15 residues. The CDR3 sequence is CASSQGTGEKEKLFF. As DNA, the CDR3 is TGCGCCAGCAGCCAAGGTACAGGGGAGAAGGAAAAACTGTTTTTT.

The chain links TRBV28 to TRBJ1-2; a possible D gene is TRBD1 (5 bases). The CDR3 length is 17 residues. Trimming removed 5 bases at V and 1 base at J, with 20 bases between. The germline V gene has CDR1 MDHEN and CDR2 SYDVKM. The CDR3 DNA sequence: TGTGCCAGCAGTCCCCTCCCTACAACAGGTTTTAACTATGGCTACACCTTC. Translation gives CASSPLPTTGFNYGYTF.

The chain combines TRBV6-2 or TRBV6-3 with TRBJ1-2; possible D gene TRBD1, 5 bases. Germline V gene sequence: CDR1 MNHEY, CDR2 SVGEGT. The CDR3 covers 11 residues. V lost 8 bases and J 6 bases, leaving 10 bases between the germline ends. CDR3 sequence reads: CASGLGHGYTF. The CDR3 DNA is TGTGCCAGCGGTTTGGGGCATGGCTACACCTTC.

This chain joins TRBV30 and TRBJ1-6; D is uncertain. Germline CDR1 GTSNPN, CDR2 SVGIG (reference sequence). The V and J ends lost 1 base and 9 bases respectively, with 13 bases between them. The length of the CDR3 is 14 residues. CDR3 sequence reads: CAWSATRSGSPLHF. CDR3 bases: TGTGCCTGGAGTGCAACAAGGAGTGGTTCACCCCTCCACTTT.

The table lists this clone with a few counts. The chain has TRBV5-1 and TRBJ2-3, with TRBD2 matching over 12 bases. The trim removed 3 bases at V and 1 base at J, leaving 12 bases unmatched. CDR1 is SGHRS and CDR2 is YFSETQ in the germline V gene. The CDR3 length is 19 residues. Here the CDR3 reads CASSSQLAGGLRGTDTQYF. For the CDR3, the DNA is TGCGCCAGCAGCTCCCAACTAGCGGGGGGTCTCCGGGGCACAGATACGCAGTATTTT.

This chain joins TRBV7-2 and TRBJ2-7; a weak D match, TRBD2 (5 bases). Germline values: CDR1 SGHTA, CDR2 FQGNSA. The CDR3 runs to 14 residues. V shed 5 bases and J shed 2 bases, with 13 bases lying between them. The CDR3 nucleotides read TGTGCCAGCAGCCCCGCGAGCGGCCCCTACGAGCAGTACTTC. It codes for CASSPASGPYEQYF.

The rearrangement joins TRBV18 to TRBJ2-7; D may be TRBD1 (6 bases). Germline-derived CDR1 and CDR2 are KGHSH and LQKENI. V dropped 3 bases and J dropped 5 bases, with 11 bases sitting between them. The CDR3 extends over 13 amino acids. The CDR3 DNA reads TGTGCCAGCTCACCCGGACAGTCCGACGAGCAGTACTTC. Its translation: CASSPGQSDEQYF.

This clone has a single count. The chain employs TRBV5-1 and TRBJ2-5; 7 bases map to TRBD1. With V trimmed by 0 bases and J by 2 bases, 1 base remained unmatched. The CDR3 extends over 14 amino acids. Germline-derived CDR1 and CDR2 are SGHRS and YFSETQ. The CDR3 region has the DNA TGCGCCAGCAGCTTGGGGGGACAGCAAGAGACCCAGTACTTC. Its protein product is CASSLGGQQETQYF. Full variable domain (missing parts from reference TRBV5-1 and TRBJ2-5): KAGVTQTPRYLIKTRGQQVTLSCSPISGHRSVSWYQQTPGQGLQFLFEYFSETQRNKGNFPGRFSGRQFSNSRSEMNVSTLELGDSALYLCASSLGGQQETQYFGPGTRLLVL.

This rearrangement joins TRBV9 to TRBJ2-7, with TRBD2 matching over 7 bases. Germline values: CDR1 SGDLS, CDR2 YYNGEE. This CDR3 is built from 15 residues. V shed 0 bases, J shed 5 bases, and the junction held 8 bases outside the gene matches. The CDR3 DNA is TGTGCCAGCAGCGTAGTACCGGCGGGGGTCCACGAGCAGTACTTC. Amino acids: CASSVVPAGVHEQYF.

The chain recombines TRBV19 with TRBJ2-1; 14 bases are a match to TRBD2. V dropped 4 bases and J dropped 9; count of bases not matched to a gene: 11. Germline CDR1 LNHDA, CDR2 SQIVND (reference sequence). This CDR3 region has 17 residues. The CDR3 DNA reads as TGTGCCAGTAGTAGGGGACTAGCGGGAGCTCAGGGGCTTGAGCAGTTCTTC. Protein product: CASSRGLAGAQGLEQFF.

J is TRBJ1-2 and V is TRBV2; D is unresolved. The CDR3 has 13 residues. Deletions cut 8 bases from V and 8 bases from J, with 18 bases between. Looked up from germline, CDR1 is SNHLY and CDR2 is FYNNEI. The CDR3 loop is CASQTEGAGGYTF. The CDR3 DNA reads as TGTGCCAGCCAGACGGAGGGCGCGGGGGGCTACACCTTC.

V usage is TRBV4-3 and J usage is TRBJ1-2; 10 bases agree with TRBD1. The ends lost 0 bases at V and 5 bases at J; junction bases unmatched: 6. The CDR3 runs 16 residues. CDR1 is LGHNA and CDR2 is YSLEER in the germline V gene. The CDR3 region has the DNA TGCGCCAGCAGCCAAGATCTTACGGGACAGGGGTATGGCTACACCTTC. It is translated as CASSQDLTGQGYGYTF.

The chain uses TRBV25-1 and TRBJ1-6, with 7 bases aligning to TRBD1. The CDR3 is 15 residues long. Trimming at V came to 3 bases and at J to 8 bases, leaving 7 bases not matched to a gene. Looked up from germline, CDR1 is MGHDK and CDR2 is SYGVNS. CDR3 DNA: TGTGCCAGCAGTGACCTGGACAGGACGGATTCACCCCTCCACTTT. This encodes CASSDLDRTDSPLHF.

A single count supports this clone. The DNA for the CDR3 is TGTGCCACCAGCAGAGGAGCCAGGGCTTTGGTGGAGACCCAGTACTTC. It is translated as CATSRGARALVETQYF. The rearrangement links TRBV15 to TRBJ2-5, with a weak D call TRBD1 (5 bases). The germline V gene has CDR1 LNHNV and CDR2 YYDKDF (reference sequence). V lost 1 base to trimming and J lost 5 bases, with 17 bases between them. There are 16 residues in the CDR3.

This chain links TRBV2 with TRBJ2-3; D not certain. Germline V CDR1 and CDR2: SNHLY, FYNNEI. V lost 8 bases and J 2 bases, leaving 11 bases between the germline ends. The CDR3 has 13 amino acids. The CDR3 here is CASGLLDTDTQYF. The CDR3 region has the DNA TGTGCCAGCGGTTTACTTGACACAGATACGCAGTATTTT.

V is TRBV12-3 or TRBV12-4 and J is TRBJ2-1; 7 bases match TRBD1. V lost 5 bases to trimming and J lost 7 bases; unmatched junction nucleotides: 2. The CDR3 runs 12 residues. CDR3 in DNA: TGTGCCAGCAGTACCAGGGGGAATGAGCAGTTCTTC. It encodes CASSTRGNEQFF.

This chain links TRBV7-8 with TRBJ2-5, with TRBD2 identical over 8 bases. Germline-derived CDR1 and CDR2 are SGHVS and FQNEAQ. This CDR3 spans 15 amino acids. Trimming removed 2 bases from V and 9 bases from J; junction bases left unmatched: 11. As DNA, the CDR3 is TGTGCCAGCAGCTTACCTTCTAGCGGGTTCGGGGCCCAGTACTTC. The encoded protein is CASSLPSSGFGAQYF.

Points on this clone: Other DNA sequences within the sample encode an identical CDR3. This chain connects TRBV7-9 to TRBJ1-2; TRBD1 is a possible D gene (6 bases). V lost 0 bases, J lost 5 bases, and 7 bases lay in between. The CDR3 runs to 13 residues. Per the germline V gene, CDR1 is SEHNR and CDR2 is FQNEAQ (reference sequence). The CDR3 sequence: CASSLATGYGYTF. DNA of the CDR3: TGTGCCAGCAGCTTAGCGACAGGATATGGCTACACCTTC.

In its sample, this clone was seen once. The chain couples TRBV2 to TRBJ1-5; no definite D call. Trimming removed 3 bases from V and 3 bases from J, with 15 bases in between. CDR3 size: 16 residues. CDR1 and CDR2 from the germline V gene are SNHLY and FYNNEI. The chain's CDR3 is CASSDSAEDLNQPQHF. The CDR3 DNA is TGTGCCAGCAGTGATTCTGCGGAAGACCTCAATCAGCCCCAGCATTTT.

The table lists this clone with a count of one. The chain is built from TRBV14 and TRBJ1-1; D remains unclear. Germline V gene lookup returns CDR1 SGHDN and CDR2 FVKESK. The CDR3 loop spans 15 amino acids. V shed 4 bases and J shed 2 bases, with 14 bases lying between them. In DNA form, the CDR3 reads TGTGCCAGCAGCCCCCCCCGTGCGTTAAACACTGAAGCTTTCTTT. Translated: CASSPPRALNTEAFF.

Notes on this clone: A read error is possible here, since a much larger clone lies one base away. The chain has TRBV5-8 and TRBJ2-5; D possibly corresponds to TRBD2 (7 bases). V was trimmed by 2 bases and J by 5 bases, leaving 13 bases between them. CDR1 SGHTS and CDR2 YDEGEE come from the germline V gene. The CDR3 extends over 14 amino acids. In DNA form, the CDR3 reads TGTGCCAGCAGCTTTGGGGGGGGCGGCGAGACCCAGTACTTC. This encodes CASSFGGGGETQYF.

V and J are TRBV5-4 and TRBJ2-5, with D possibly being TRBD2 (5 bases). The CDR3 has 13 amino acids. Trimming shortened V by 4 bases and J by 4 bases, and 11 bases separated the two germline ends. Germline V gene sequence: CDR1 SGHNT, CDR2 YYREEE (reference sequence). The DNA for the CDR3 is TGTGCCAGCAGCCGGGGTCCTGGAGAGACCCAGTACTTC. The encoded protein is CASSRGPGETQYF.

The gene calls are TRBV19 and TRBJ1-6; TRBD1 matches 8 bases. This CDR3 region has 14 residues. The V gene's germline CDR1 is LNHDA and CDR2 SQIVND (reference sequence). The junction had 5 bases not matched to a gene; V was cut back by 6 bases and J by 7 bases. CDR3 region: CASRDRADNSPLHF. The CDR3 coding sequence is TGTGCCAGTAGGGACAGGGCCGACAATTCACCCCTCCACTTT.

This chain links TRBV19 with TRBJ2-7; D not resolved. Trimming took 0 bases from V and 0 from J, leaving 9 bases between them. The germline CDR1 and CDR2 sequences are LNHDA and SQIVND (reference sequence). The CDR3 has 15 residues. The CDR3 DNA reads TGTGCCAGTAGTATAGATCGCCGAGACTCCTACGAGCAGTACTTC. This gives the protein CASSIDRRDSYEQYF.

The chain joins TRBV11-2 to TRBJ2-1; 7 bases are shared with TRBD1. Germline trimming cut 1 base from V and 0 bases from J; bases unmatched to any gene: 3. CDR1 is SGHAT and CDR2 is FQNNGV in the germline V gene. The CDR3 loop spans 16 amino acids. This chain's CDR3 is CASSLGDRVSYNEQFF. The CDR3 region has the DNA TGTGCCAGCAGCTTAGGTGACAGGGTCTCCTACAATGAGCAGTTCTTC.

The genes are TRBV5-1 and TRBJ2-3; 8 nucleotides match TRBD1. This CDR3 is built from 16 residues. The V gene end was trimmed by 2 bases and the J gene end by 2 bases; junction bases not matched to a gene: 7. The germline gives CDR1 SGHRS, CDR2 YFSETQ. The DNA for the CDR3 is TGCGCCAGCAGCTTCGCTCAGGGGGCCCACACAGATACGCAGTATTTT. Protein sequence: CASSFAQGAHTDTQYF. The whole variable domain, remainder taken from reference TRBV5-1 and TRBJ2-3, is KAGVTQTPRYLIKTRGQQVTLSCSPISGHRSVSWYQQTPGQGLQFLFEYFSETQRNKGNFPGRFSGRQFSNSRSEMNVSTLELGDSALYLCASSFAQGAHTDTQYFGPGTRLTVL.